This T cell receptor beta chain was obtained from a study of T cell responses to AZD1222 COVID-19 vaccine. Libraries were prepared by immunoSEQ multiplex PCR; TCRdb keeps only in-frame clonotypes and omits some of them. Among 160,000 or so clones listed, 85% to 90% were seen once. This CDR3 contains 14 residues. The junction had 9 bases not matched to a gene; V was cut back by 7 bases and J by 5 bases. Germline-derived CDR1 and CDR2 are SNHLY and FYNNEI. The chain has TRBV2 and TRBJ2-5; 8 positions match TRBD2. Sample: peripheral blood, taken on day 0 of AZD1222 vaccination. The source is an adult in good health. The CDR3 spells CASKNGRAEETQYF. In DNA form, the CDR3 reads TGTGCCAGCAAGAACGGGAGGGCCGAGGAGACCCAGTACTTC.